A selection of T cell receptor beta chains follows, all from one sample in a study of T cell responses to AZD1222 COVID-19 vaccine. Only in-frame clones appear in the TCRdb table, and some are missing; sequencing was by immunoSEQ multiplex PCR. The data contain 130,000 or so clones, 80% to 90% of them singletons. This specimen consisted of peripheral blood, obtained 28 days after the second AZD1222 dose. The receptors were sampled from an adult who received the AZD1222 COVID-19 vaccine. CDR3s include the opening cysteine and the closing phenylalanine or tryptophan. Fields, in order: clone size, V gene, D gene, J gene, CDR3 length, CDR3 protein, CDR3 DNA. D genes are given only for firm matches. The size of a clone is reported for some rows only, either as once, few or many, or as a class for expanded clones.

.,TRBV7-9,.,TRBJ1-5,15,CASSSGQSSNQPQHF,TGTGCCAGCAGTTCTGGACAGAGTAGCAATCAGCCCCAGCATTTT
.,TRBV19,.,TRBJ2-2,16,CATLQKVGPNTGELFF,TGTGCCACTCTCCAAAAAGTCGGGCCAAACACCGGGGAGCTGTTTTTT
.,TRBV13,.,TRBJ2-7,16,CASSLGLGDKAYEQYF,TGTGCCAGCAGCTTAGGCCTGGGGGACAAGGCCTACGAGCAGTACTTC
.,TRBV27,.,TRBJ1-4,14,CASSLAGGGGKLFF,TGTGCCAGCAGTTTAGCCGGGGGAGGTGGAAAACTGTTTTTT
.,TRBV19,TRBD1,TRBJ1-1,15,CASSFSGGGNTEAFF,TGTGCCAGTAGTTTCTCAGGGGGGGGGAACACTGAAGCTTTCTTT
.,TRBV2,TRBD1,TRBJ1-6,14,CASSPQGSDSPLHF,TGTGCCAGCTCCCCACAGGGGTCGGATTCACCCCTCCACTTT
.,TRBV5-1,.,TRBJ2-7,15,CASSLDGGAAYEQYF,TGCGCCAGCAGCCTGGATGGGGGGGCGGCCTACGAGCAGTACTTC
.,TRBV6-2/TRBV6-3,.,TRBJ1-5,14,CASSYVGAGQPQHF,TGTGCCAGCAGTTACGTGGGAGCGGGTCAGCCCCAGCATTTT
.,TRBV5-6,TRBD1,TRBJ1-5,14,CASSYGQGGQPQHF,TGTGCCAGCAGCTACGGACAGGGAGGGCAGCCCCAGCATTTT
.,TRBV6-5,.,TRBJ2-1,14,CASSERTVDNEQFF,TGTGCCAGCTCGGAGCGGACCGTAGACAATGAGCAGTTCTTC
.,TRBV29-1,.,TRBJ1-1,14,CSASLGLENTEAFF,TGCAGCGCCAGTTTAGGGTTAGAGAACACTGAAGCTTTCTTT
few,TRBV7-2,TRBD2,TRBJ2-5,15,CASSPSSGGVETQYF,TGTGCCAGCAGCCCCAGTAGCGGGGGGGTAGAGACCCAGTACTTC
.,TRBV25-1,TRBD1,TRBJ1-6,15,CASSDTGTGNSPLHF,TGTGCCAGCAGTGATACCGGGACAGGGAATTCACCCCTCCACTTT
.,TRBV6-5,.,TRBJ2-1,11,CASSGLVGEFF,TGTGCCAGTTCGGGGTTGGTCGGTGAGTTCTTC
.,TRBV11-1,TRBD1,TRBJ1-1,13,CASSPRQGSEAFF,TGTGCCAGCAGCCCTCGACAGGGCTCTGAAGCTTTCTTT